This T cell receptor beta chain is from a study of T cells after yellow fever vaccination. Universal primer sites and UMIs were introduced during 5'RACE template-switching synthesis of TCR cDNA. TCRdb processed the 5' RACE reads anew with MiXCR; each CDR3 protein has one entry. The sample lists 500,000 to 650,000 distinct CDR3 sequences, 9% to 15% occurring once. On this clonotype: Antigen unknown.

Study outcomes and limitations: Of the clonotypes, a small share occurred in both CD4 and CD8 compartments. Within FACS-sorted repertoires, abundant clonotypes contaminating from the bulk population could be present.

This material consisted of PBMCs, taken on the day of the yellow fever booster vaccination. The sequence came from a man aged 30 to 39 who received the YFV17D yellow fever vaccine.

CDR3 region: CASISPLSNEQFF. CDR3 nucleotides: TGTGCCAGTATTTCACCCCTTAGTAATGAGCAGTTCTTC. The chain carries TRBV6-1 and TRBJ2-1; D is ambiguous. The CDR3 is 13 amino acids. V dropped 9 bases and J dropped 7 bases, with 16 bases sitting between them. Per germline, CDR1 MNHNS and CDR2 SASEGT.